This T cell receptor beta chain was recorded in a study of blood T cell repertoires in COVID-19. Overall study context: The samples span acute and convalescent COVID-19 from the United States, Italy and Spain. PBMCs, B-cell-depleted T cells, or T cells were the source of the cDNA or gDNA that made up the material.

Authors' analysis steps: For nucleated cells, counts were estimated from reference gene primer amplification. TCRdb keeps only in-frame clones here, not all; method: immunoSEQ multiplex PCR. D and trimming were read from the DNA, whereas the V and J calls and clone size are those reported in that table. The sample shows about 54,000 clones, about nine tenths of them seen only once. The CDR3 covers 15 residues. With 1 base clipped from V and 2 bases from J, the junction kept 4 bases outside the gene matches. Germline CDR1 MDHEN, CDR2 SYDVKM. This TCR was sampled from a man in his fifties or sixties with active COVID-19. V is TRBV28 and J is TRBJ2-7; 8 positions match TRBD1. The sample consisted of peripheral blood. The CDR3, as DNA: TGTGCCAGCAGTTTATTTCAGGGGGCGGCCTACGAGCAGTACTTC. Translated, it gives CASSLFQGAAYEQYF.